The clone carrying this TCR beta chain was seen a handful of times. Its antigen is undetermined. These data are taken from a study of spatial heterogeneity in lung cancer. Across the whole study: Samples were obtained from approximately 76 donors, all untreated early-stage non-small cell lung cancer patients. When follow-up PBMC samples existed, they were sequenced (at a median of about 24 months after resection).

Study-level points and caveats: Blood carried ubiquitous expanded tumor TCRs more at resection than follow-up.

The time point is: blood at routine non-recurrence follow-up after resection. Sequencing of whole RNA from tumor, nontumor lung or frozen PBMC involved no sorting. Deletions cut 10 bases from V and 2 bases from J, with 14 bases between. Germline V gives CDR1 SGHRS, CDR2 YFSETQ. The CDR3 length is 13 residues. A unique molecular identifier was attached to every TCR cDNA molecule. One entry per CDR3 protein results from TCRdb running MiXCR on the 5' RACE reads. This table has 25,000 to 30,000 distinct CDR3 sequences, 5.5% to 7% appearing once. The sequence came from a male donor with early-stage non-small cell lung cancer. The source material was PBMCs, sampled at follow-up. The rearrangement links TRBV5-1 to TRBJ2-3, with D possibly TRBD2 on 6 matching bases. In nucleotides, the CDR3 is TGCGCCGCCGGGACGGGAGACACAGATACGCAGTATTTT. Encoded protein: CAAGTGDTDTQYF.